A single T cell receptor beta chain is shown here with its context. The data were obtained in a study of T cell responses to AZD1222 COVID-19 vaccine. Overall study: Analyses pooled second doses at about 4 or about 12 weeks.

Measured with immunoSEQ multiplex PCR; TCRdb has only the in-frame clones, and not every one. The data hold 75,000 to 100,000 clones, with 80% to 90% observed a single time. This TCR came from an adult in good health. Sequenced material: peripheral blood, taken on day 0 of AZD1222 vaccination.

The CDR3 DNA sequence: TGTGCCAGCAGTTCCAGCTCTGGAAACACCATATATTTT. Its protein is CASSSSSGNTIYF. This rearrangement joins TRBV27 to TRBJ1-3, with D unclear. CDR3 length: 13 amino acids. Between the trimmed V and J ends, which lost 4 bases and 0 bases, there was a span of 4 bases. The germline gives CDR1 MNHEY, CDR2 SMNVEV (reference sequence).